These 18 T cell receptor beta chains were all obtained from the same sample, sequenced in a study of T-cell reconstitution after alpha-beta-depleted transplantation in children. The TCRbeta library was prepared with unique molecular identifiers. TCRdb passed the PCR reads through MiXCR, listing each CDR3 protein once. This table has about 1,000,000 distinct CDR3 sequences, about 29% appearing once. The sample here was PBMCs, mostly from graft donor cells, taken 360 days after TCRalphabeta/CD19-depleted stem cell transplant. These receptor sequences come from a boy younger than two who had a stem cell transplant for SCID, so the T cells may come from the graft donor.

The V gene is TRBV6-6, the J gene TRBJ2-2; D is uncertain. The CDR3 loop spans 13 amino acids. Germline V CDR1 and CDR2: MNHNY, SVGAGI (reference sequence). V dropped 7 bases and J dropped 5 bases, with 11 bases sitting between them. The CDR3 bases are TGTGCCAGCACCCCGACCGTGACCGGGGAGCTGTTTTTT. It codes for CASTPTVTGELFF.

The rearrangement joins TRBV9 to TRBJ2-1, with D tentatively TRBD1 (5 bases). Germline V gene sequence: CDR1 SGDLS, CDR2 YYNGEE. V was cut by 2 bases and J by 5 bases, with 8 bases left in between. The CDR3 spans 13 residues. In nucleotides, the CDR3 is TGTGCCAGCAGCGTCGACAGAGACAATGAGCAGTTCTTC. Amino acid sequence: CASSVDRDNEQFF. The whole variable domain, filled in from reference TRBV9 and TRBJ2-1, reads DSGVTQTPKHLITATGQRVTLRCSPRSGDLSVYWYQQSLDQGLQFLIQYYNGEERAKGNILERFSAQQFPDLHSELNLSSLELGDSALYFCASSVDRDNEQFFGPGTRLTVL.

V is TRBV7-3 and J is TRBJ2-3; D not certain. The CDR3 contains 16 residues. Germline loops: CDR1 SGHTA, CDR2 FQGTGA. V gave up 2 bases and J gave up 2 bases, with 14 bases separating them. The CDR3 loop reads CASSLGVSSSTDTQYF. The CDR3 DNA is TGTGCCAGCAGCTTAGGGGTCAGCTCTTCCACAGATACGCAGTATTTT.

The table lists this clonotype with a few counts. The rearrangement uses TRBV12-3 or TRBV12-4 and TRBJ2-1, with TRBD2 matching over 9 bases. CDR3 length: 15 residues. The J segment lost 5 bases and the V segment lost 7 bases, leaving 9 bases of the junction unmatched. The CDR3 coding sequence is TGTGCCAGCACCTCGGGCGGGGGGGGAAACAATGAGCAGTTCTTC. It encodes CASTSGGGGNNEQFF.

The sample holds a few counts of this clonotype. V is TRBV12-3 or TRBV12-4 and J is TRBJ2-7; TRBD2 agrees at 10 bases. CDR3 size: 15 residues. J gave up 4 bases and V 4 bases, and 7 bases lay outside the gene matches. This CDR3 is CASSSNPSGGYEQYF. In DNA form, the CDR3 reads TGTGCCAGCAGTTCAAACCCTAGCGGGGGATACGAGCAGTACTTC.

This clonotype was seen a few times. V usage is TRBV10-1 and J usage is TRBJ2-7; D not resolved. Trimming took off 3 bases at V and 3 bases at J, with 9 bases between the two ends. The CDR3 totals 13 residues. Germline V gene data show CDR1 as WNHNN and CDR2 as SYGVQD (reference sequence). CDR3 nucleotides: TGCGCCAGCAGTGAAAGGGCAGGCTACGAGCAGTACTTC. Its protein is CASSERAGYEQYF.

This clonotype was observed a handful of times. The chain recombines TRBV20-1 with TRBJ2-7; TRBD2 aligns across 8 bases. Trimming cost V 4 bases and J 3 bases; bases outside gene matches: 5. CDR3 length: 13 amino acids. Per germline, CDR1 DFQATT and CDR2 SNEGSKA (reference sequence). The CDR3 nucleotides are TGCAGTGCTAAACGGGGGGGTTACTACGAGCAGTACTTC. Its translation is CSAKRGGYYEQYF.

Here the CDR3 DNA reads TGCGCCAGCAGCTTTGGACTAGCTGGGTATGAGCAGTTCTTC. As protein: CASSFGLAGYEQFF. The gene calls are TRBV5-1 and TRBJ2-1, with TRBD2 identical over 8 bases. The J segment lost 8 bases and the V segment lost 2 bases, leaving 6 bases of the junction unmatched. The CDR3 loop spans 14 amino acids. CDR1 and CDR2 (germline): SGHRS, YFSETQ.

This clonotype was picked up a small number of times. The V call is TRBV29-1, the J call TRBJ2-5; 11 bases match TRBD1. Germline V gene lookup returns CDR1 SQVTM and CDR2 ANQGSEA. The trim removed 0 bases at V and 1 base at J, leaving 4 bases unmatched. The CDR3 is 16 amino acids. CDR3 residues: CSVEDFGTGGQETQYF. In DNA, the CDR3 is TGCAGCGTTGAAGATTTTGGGACAGGGGGCCAAGAGACCCAGTACTTC.

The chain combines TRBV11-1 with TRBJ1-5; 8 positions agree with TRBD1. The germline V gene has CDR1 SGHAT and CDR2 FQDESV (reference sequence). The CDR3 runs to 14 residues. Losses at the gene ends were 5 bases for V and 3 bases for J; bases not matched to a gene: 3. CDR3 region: CASSRTGPNQPQHF. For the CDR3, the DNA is TGTGCCAGCAGCCGGACAGGGCCCAATCAGCCCCAGCATTTT.

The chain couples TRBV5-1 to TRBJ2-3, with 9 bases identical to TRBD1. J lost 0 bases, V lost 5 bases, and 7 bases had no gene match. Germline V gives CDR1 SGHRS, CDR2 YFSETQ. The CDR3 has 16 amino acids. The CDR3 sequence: CASSRDRVPSTDTQYF. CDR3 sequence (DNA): TGCGCCAGCAGTAGGGACAGGGTCCCTAGCACAGATACGCAGTATTTT. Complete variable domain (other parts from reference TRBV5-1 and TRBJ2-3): KAGVTQTPRYLIKTRGQQVTLSCSPISGHRSVSWYQQTPGQGLQFLFEYFSETQRNKGNFPGRFSGRQFSNSRSEMNVSTLELGDSALYLCASSRDRVPSTDTQYFGPGTRLTVL.

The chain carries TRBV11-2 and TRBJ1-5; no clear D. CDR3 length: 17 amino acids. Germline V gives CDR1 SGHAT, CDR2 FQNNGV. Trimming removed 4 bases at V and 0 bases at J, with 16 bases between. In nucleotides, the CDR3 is TGTGCCAGCAGCTACCCTCCCCCGACGGATAGCAATCAGCCCCAGCATTTT. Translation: CASSYPPPTDSNQPQHF.

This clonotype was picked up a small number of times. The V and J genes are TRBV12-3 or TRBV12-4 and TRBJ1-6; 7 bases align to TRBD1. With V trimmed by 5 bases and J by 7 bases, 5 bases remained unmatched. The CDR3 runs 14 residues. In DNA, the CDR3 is TGTGCCAGCAGTCACGGGACAGCGAATTCACCCCTCCACTTT. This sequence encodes CASSHGTANSPLHF.

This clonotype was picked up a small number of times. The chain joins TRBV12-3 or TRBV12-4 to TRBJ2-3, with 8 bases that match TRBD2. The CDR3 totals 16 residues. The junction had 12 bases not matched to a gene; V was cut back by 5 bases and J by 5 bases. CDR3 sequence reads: CASSKGSGGQGDTQYF. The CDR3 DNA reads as TGTGCCAGCAGTAAGGGGTCGGGGGGGCAGGGAGATACGCAGTATTTT.

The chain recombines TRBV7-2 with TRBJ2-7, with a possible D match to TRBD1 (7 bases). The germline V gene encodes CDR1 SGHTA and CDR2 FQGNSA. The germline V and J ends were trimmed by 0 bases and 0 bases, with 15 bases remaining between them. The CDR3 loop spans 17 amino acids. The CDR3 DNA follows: TGTGCCAGCAGCTTAGCGCGGGACAGTCTTAGCTCCTACGAGCAGTACTTC. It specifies CASSLARDSLSSYEQYF.

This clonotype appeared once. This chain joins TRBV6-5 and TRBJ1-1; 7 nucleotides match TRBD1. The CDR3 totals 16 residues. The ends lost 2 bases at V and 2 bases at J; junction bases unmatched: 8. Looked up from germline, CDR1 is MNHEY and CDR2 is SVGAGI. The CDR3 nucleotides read TGTGCCAGCAGTTACCGACAGGGCGGGTTTAACACTGAAGCTTTCTTT. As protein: CASSYRQGGFNTEAFF.

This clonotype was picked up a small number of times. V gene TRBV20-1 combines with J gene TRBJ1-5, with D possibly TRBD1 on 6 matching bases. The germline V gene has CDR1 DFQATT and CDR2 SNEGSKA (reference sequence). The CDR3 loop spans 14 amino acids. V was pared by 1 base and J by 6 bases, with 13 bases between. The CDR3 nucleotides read TGCAGTGCTAGAGGGGGGGACACGTTTCAGCCCCAGCATTTT. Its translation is CSARGGDTFQPQHF.

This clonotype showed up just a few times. CDR3 coding DNA: TGTGCCAGCAGCCTGCGCCGGACAGGGCTGGACATTCAGTACTTC. Protein: CASSLRRTGLDIQYF. The chain carries TRBV12-3 or TRBV12-4 and TRBJ2-4; 8 positions agree with TRBD1. The length of the CDR3 is 15 residues. The V gene end was trimmed by 6 bases and the J gene end by 8 bases; junction bases not matched to a gene: 12.